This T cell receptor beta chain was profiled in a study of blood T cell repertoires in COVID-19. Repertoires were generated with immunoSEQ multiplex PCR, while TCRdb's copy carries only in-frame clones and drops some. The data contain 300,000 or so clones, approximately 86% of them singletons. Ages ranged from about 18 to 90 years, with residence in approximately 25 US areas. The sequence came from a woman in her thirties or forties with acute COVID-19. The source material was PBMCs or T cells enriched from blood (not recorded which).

CDR3 residues: CASSVGGGFTDTQYF. CDR3 nucleotides: TGTGCCAGCAGCGTAGGCGGGGGCTTCACAGATACGCAGTATTTT. This chain connects TRBV9 to TRBJ2-3; weak D call: TRBD2 (7 bases). Germline V gives CDR1 SGDLS, CDR2 YYNGEE. V was clipped by 0 bases and J by 2 bases, with 10 bases between them. The CDR3 consists of 15 residues.